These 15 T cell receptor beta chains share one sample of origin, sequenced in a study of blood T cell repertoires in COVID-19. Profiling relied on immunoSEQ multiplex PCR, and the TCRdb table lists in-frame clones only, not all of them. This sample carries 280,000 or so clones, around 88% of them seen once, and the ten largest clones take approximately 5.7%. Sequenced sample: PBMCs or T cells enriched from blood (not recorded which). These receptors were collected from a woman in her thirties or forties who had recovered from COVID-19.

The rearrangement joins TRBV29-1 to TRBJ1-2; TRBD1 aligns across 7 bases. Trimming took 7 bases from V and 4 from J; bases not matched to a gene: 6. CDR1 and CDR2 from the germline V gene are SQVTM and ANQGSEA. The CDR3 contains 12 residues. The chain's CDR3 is CSATGAGYGYTF. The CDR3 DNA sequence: TGCAGCGCCACAGGGGCTGGCTATGGCTACACCTTC.

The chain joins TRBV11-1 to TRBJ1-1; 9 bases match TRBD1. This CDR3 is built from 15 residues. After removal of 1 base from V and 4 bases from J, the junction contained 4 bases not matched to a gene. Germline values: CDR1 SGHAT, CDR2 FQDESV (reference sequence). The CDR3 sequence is CASSLGGTGTTEAFF. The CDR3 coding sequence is TGTGCCAGCAGCTTAGGCGGGACAGGGACCACTGAAGCTTTCTTT.

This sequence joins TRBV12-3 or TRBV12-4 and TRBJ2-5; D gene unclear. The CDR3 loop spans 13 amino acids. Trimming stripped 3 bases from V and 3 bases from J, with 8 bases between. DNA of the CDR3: TGTGCCAGCAGTTTGCGACGGGAAGAGACCCAGTACTTC. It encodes CASSLRREETQYF.

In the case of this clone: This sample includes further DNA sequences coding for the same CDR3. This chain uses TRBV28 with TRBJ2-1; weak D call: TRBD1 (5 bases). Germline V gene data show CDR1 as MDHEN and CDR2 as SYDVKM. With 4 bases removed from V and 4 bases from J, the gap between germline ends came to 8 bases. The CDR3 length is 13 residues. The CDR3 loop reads CASSSDTYNEQFF. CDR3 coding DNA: TGTGCCAGCAGTTCGGACACGTACAATGAGCAGTTCTTC. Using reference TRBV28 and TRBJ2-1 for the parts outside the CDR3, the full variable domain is DVKVTQSSRYLVKRTGEKVFLECVQDMDHENMFWYRQDPGLGLRLIYFSYDVKMKEKGDIPEGYSVSREKKERFSLILESASTNQTSMYLCASSSDTYNEQFFGPGTRLTVL.

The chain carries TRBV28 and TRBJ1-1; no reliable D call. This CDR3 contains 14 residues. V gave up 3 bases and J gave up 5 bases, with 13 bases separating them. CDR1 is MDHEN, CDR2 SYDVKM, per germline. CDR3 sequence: CASSFPRHRTEAFF. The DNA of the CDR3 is TGTGCCAGCAGTTTTCCGCGCCATCGGACTGAAGCTTTCTTT. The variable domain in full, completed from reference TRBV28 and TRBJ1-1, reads DVKVTQSSRYLVKRTGEKVFLECVQDMDHENMFWYRQDPGLGLRLIYFSYDVKMKEKGDIPEGYSVSREKKERFSLILESASTNQTSMYLCASSFPRHRTEAFFGQGTRLTVV.

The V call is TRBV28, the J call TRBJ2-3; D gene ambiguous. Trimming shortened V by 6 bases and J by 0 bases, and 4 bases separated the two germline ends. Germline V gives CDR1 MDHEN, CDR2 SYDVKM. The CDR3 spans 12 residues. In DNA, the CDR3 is TGTGCCAGCAGCCGGAGCACAGATACGCAGTATTTT. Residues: CASSRSTDTQYF.

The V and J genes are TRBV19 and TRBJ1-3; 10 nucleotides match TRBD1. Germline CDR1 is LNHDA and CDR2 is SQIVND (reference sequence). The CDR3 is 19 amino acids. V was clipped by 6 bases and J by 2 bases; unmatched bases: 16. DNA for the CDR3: TGTGCCAGTAGCCTTACCGGGACAGGGGTCCTGGGGGCTGGAAACACCATATATTTT. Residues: CASSLTGTGVLGAGNTIYF.

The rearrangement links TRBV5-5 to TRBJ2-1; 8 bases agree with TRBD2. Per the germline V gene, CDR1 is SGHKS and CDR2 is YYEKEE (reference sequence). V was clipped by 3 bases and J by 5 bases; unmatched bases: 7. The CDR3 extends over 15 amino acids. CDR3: CASSSRGGPNNEQFF. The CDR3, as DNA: TGTGCCAGCAGCTCCCGGGGGGGCCCTAACAATGAGCAGTTCTTC.

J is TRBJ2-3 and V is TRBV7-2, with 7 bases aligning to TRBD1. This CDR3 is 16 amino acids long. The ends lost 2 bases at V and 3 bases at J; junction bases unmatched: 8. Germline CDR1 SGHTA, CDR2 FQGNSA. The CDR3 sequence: CASSLTGTVKTDTQYF. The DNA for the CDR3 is TGTGCCAGCAGCTTAACCGGGACAGTCAAGACAGATACGCAGTATTTT.

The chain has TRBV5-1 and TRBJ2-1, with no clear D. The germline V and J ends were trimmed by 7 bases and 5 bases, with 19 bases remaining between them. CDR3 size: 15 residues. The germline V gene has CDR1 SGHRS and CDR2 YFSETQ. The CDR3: CASGFGEIQNNEQFF. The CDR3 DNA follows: TGCGCCAGCGGGTTTGGTGAAATACAGAACAATGAGCAGTTCTTC.

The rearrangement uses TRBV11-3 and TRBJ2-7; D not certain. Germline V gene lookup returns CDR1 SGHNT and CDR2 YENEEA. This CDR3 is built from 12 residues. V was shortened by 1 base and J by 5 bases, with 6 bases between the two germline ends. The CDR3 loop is CASSLGLHEQYF. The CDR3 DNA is TGTGCCAGCAGCTTAGGGCTTCACGAGCAGTACTTC.

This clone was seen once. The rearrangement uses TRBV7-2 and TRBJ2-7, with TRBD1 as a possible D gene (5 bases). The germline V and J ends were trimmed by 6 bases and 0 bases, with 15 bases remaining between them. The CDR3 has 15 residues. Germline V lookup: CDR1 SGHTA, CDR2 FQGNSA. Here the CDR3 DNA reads TGTGCCAGCAGACCATACCAGGGAAGCTCCTACGAGCAGTACTTC. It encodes CASRPYQGSSYEQYF.

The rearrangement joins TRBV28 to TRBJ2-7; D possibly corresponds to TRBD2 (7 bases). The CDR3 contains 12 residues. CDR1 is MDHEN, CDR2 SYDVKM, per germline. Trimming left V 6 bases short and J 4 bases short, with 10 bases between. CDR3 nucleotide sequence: TGTGCCAGCAGGAGGGGGGGGTACGAGCAGTACTTC. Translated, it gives CASRRGGYEQYF.

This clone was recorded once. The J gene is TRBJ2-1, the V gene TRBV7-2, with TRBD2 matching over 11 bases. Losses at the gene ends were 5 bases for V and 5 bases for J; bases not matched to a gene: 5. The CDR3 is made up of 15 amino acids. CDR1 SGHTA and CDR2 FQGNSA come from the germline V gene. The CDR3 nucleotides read TGTGCCAGCAGCAACAGACTAGCGGGGAACAATGAGCAGTTCTTC. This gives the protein CASSNRLAGNNEQFF.

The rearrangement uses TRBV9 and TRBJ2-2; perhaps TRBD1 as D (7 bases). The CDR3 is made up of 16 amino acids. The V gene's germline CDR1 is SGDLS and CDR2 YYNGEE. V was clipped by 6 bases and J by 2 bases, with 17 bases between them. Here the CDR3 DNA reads TGTGCCAGCAACCCTCAGACAGGGACTAACACCGGGGAGCTGTTTTTT. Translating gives CASNPQTGTNTGELFF. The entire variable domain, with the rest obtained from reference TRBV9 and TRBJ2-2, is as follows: DSGVTQTPKHLITATGQRVTLRCSPRSGDLSVYWYQQSLDQGLQFLIQYYNGEERAKGNILERFSAQQFPDLHSELNLSSLELGDSALYFCASNPQTGTNTGELFFGEGSRLTVL.